This T cell receptor (beta chain) was recorded in a study of siplizumab effects on memory and regulatory T cells. Study outcomes and limitations: The alloresponse seemed to draw substantially on naive T cells, which appeared more diverse than memory cells. Siplizumab significantly reduced alloreactive sequences traceable to unstimulated CD4+ memory cells. The Treg-derived share of mappable alloreactive CD4+ clones averaged about 74% with siplizumab and approximately 27% in controls.

Produced via immunoSEQ multiplex PCR; TCRdb's table is partial and in-frame only. The sample has about 56,000 clones, around 97% seen once. Remarks on this clone: Its antigen is not known.

This CDR3 comprises 20 residues. V shed 3 bases and J shed 0 bases, with 26 bases lying between them. Germline CDR1 is SGHRS and CDR2 is YFSETQ. This chain connects TRBV5-1 to TRBJ2-3, with D perhaps assigned TRBD1 or TRBD2 (5 bases each). The sequence came from a human donor in good health. Source material: naive CD8+ T cells sorted from blood. The CDR3 loop is CASSSTPDGTYLGSTDTQYF. In nucleotides, the CDR3 is TGCGCCAGCAGCTCTACACCGGACGGGACGTATTTAGGAAGCACAGATACGCAGTATTTT.